This T cell receptor (beta chain) appears in the sequencing data of a study of control samples from healthy donors and cancer patients. Assay used: immunoSEQ multiplex PCR; TCRdb lists only in-frame clones, some missing. The sample shows some 120,000 clones, more than 85% of them seen only once. Germline CDR1 reads SNHLY; CDR2 reads FYNNEI. CDR3 length: 20 amino acids. Trimming removed 0 bases from V and 0 bases from J; junction bases left unmatched: 10. Sequencing was done on a sample of blood. The V and J genes are TRBV2 and TRBJ1-5; 11 bases line up with TRBD1. The TCR comes from a man aged 18 to 30 in good health. The CDR3 reads CASSEALRTGGAYSNQPQHF. The CDR3 DNA sequence: TGTGCCAGCAGTGAAGCGCTTCGGACAGGGGGCGCATATAGCAATCAGCCCCAGCATTTT.